Each of the 23 T cell receptor beta chains below was sequenced from the same sample in a study of blood T cell repertoires in COVID-19. Clones were read by immunoSEQ multiplex PCR, and TCRdb kept only the in-frame ones, dropping some. In the table there are about 18,000 clones, 77% of which are singletons. Sequences were obtained from peripheral blood. These receptors all stem from a man in his sixties or seventies with COVID-19, enrolled during active disease.

The chain links TRBV6-2 or TRBV6-3 to TRBJ2-2, with 10 nucleotides matching TRBD2. The V segment lost 5 bases and the J segment 5 bases; nucleotides outside the gene matches: 8. This CDR3 contains 16 residues. CDR1 and CDR2 from the germline V gene are MNHEY and SVGEGT. The DNA of the CDR3 is TGTGCCAGCAGTAAAGGACTAGCGGTGGATACCGGGGAGCTGTTTTTT. It translates to CASSKGLAVDTGELFF.

The CDR3: CASSQDRRTSGGITDTQYF. CDR3 nucleotides: TGTGCCAGCAGCCAAGATAGGAGGACTAGCGGGGGTATCACAGATACGCAGTATTTT. This rearrangement joins TRBV3-1 (or the pseudogene TRBV3-2) to TRBJ2-3; 13 bases line up with TRBD2. Germline V lookup: CDR1 LGHDT, CDR2 YNNKEL (reference sequence). The length of the CDR3 is 19 residues. The junction had 8 bases not matched to a gene; V was cut back by 0 bases and J by 2 bases.

The chain employs TRBV2 and TRBJ2-3; 7 nucleotides agree with TRBD1. The germline CDR1 and CDR2 sequences are SNHLY and FYNNEI. The CDR3 length is 13 residues. With V trimmed by 5 bases and J by 11 bases, 10 bases remained unmatched. CDR3 DNA sequence: TGTGCCAGCAGTCCCTTGACAGGGTCGGTGCAGTATTTT. This gives the protein CASSPLTGSVQYF.

This sequence joins TRBV3-1 (or the pseudogene TRBV3-2) and TRBJ1-2; D is unresolved. This CDR3 comprises 14 residues. V shed 0 bases and J shed 6 bases, with 11 bases lying between them. Germline V gene sequence: CDR1 LGHDT, CDR2 YNNKEL (reference sequence). CDR3 residues: CASSQDRNYDGYTF. The CDR3, as DNA: TGTGCCAGCAGCCAAGATCGGAACTATGATGGCTACACCTTC.

This clone was found a few times. The chain couples TRBV6-4 to TRBJ1-2, with D possibly matching TRBD1 (5 bases). Trimming cost V 0 bases and J 2 bases, with 13 bases left between them. CDR1 is MRHNA, CDR2 SNTAGT, per germline. The CDR3 loop spans 16 amino acids. The CDR3 nucleotides read TGTGCCAGCAGTGACTCGATCGGACACCCGAACTATGGCTACACCTTC. It codes for CASSDSIGHPNYGYTF.

The genes are TRBV3-1 (or the pseudogene TRBV3-2) and TRBJ2-1; 9 nucleotides line up with TRBD1. Germline V gives CDR1 LGHDT, CDR2 YNNKEL (reference sequence). Unmatched junction bases numbered 7, after V lost 4 bases and J lost 6 bases. CDR3 length equals 15 residues. The chain's CDR3 is CASSLTGGAINEQFF. In DNA form, the CDR3 reads TGTGCCAGCAGCCTTACAGGGGGCGCGATCAATGAGCAGTTCTTC.

In this sample, this clone is large (0.1 to 1%). The chain combines TRBV6-4 with TRBJ2-2; tentatively, D is TRBD1 (5 bases). This CDR3 contains 15 residues. With 0 bases removed from V and 7 bases from J, the gap between germline ends came to 12 bases. CDR1 and CDR2 from the germline V gene are MRHNA and SNTAGT. The CDR3 protein is CASSDSAGNGGELFF. The CDR3 DNA is TGTGCCAGCAGTGACTCGGCAGGGAACGGCGGGGAGCTGTTTTTT.

The V gene is TRBV2, the J gene TRBJ1-5; 9 nucleotides line up with TRBD1. V lost 7 bases, J lost 7 bases, and 8 bases stayed unmatched. The CDR3 totals 14 residues. Per germline, CDR1 SNHLY and CDR2 FYNNEI. As DNA, the CDR3 is TGTGCCAGCAACACCGGGACAGGGTACCAGCCCCAGCATTTT. The encoded protein is CASNTGTGYQPQHF.

The chain is built from TRBV19 and TRBJ1-3; tentative D call: TRBD1 (6 bases). Germline V lookup: CDR1 LNHDA, CDR2 SQIVND (reference sequence). Deletions cut 7 bases from V and 0 bases from J, with 13 bases between. This CDR3 spans 15 amino acids. The CDR3 protein is CASIKDRFSGNTIYF. The CDR3 bases are TGTGCCAGTATTAAGGACAGATTCTCTGGAAACACCATATATTTT.

V and J are TRBV7-2 and TRBJ1-2; D is perhaps TRBD1 (6 bases). V was trimmed by 6 bases and J by 5 bases, leaving 13 bases between them. The CDR3 consists of 13 residues. Per germline, CDR1 SGHTA and CDR2 FQGNSA. The CDR3 spells CASRGLGAYGYTF. DNA for the CDR3: TGTGCCAGCAGAGGCCTGGGGGCATATGGCTACACCTTC.

V usage is TRBV28 and J usage is TRBJ2-7, with a possible D match to TRBD1 (6 bases). Germline V gives CDR1 MDHEN, CDR2 SYDVKM. CDR3 length: 14 amino acids. V gave up 4 bases and J gave up 7 bases, with 17 bases separating them. The CDR3 coding sequence is TGTGCCAGCAGTTCGGGGCAGGGACACTGGGAGCAGTACTTC. Its translation is CASSSGQGHWEQYF. The full variable domain, completed using reference TRBV28 and TRBJ2-7, is DVKVTQSSRYLVKRTGEKVFLECVQDMDHENMFWYRQDPGLGLRLIYFSYDVKMKEKGDIPEGYSVSREKKERFSLILESASTNQTSMYLCASSSGQGHWEQYFGPGTRLTVT.

This sequence joins TRBV19 and TRBJ2-1, with D perhaps TRBD2 (5 bases). This CDR3 comprises 15 residues. Germline V CDR1 and CDR2: LNHDA, SQIVND (reference sequence). Deletions cut 1 base from V and 4 bases from J, with 11 bases between. DNA of the CDR3: TGTGCCAGTAGTATAGGTCGGGGATCGTACAATGAGCAGTTCTTC. Translating gives CASSIGRGSYNEQFF.

This chain links TRBV3-1 (or the pseudogene TRBV3-2) with TRBJ2-3; no definite D call. CDR3 length equals 13 residues. Germline-derived CDR1 and CDR2 are LGHDT and YNNKEL (reference sequence). Deletions cut 2 bases from V and 4 bases from J, with 7 bases between. The CDR3 is CASSQQRPDTQYF. CDR3 coding DNA: TGTGCCAGCAGCCAACAGAGGCCAGATACGCAGTATTTT.

This clone appeared a few times. The CDR3 is CASSQGGGIYTDTQYF. CDR3 DNA: TGCGCCAGCAGCCAAGGGGGAGGGATCTACACAGATACGCAGTATTTT. V is TRBV4-1 and J is TRBJ2-3, with 7 positions matching TRBD2. This CDR3 comprises 16 residues. The V gene's germline CDR1 is MGHRA and CDR2 YSYEKL. J lost 2 bases, V lost 1 base, and 6 bases had no gene match.

V usage is TRBV7-3 and J usage is TRBJ1-4; D remains ambiguous. The CDR3 loop spans 13 amino acids. Germline V CDR1 and CDR2: SGHTA, FQGTGA. Trimming shortened V by 2 bases and J by 7 bases, and 8 bases separated the two germline ends. The CDR3 region has the DNA TGTGCCAGCAGCTTATGGGAGGGTGAAAAACTGTTTTTT. Protein product: CASSLWEGEKLFF.

In its sample, this clone was seen a few times. This rearrangement joins TRBV27 to TRBJ1-6, with D hard to call. This CDR3 spans 15 amino acids. Germline loops: CDR1 MNHEY, CDR2 SMNVEV (reference sequence). Trimming took off 5 bases at V and 0 bases at J, with 8 bases between the two ends. CDR3 coding DNA: TGTGCCAGCAGTCCGCCACACTCCTATAATTCACCCCTCCACTTT. Residues: CASSPPHSYNSPLHF.

The chain carries TRBV28 and TRBJ1-2; no reliable D call. The CDR3 loop spans 12 amino acids. Germline lookup yields CDR1 MDHEN and CDR2 SYDVKM. The V end was cut by 6 bases, the J end by 4 bases, with 9 bases between. For the CDR3, the DNA is TGTGCCAGCAGCCCGGAGGCCTATGGCTACACCTTC. Translating gives CASSPEAYGYTF.

The J gene is TRBJ2-3, the V gene TRBV7-6; 15 bases map to TRBD2. Germline trimming cut 5 bases from V and 1 base from J; bases unmatched to any gene: 13. Germline V gene lookup returns CDR1 SGHVS and CDR2 FNYEAQ. This CDR3 has 20 amino acids. In DNA form, the CDR3 reads TGTGCCAGCAGCCCCCGGACTAGCGGGGGGGCTTTTGGGGGCACAGATACGCAGTATTTT. Its protein product is CASSPRTSGGAFGGTDTQYF.

The gene calls are TRBV10-3 and TRBJ1-4; 10 bases match TRBD1. The CDR3 runs to 15 residues. The V segment lost 4 bases and the J segment 5 bases; nucleotides outside the gene matches: 4. Germline lookup yields CDR1 ENHRY and CDR2 SYGVKD. Written as DNA, the CDR3 is TGTGCCATCAGTGGAGGGGGACAGGGGAATGAAAAACTGTTTTTT. Protein product: CAISGGGQGNEKLFF.

This chain uses TRBV29-1 with TRBJ1-1, with D possibly TRBD1 on 5 matching bases. This CDR3 comprises 12 residues. Germline CDR1 is SQVTM and CDR2 is ANQGSEA. V lost 7 bases to trimming and J lost 3 bases, with 12 bases between them. Here the CDR3 DNA reads TGCAGCGCTTCCCGACAGCACACTGAAGCTTTCTTT. Protein sequence: CSASRQHTEAFF.

The DNA for the CDR3 is TGTGCCAGCTCATTTACGTCGCAGTTCGGAGCTGAGTCCAATCAGCCCCAGCATTTT. Amino acids: CASSFTSQFGAESNQPQHF. The V call is TRBV18, the J call TRBJ1-5; no reliable D call. The CDR3 is 19 residues long. The V gene's germline CDR1 is KGHSH and CDR2 LQKENI. Trimming stripped 5 bases from V and 3 bases from J, with 26 bases between.

This clone was counted a single time. The gene calls are TRBV14 and TRBJ1-6; 9 bases agree with TRBD1. Trimming took 5 bases from V and 4 from J; bases not matched to a gene: 3. Germline-derived CDR1 and CDR2 are SGHDN and FVKESK. The CDR3 extends over 15 amino acids. This CDR3 is CASSETGGYNSPLHF. The CDR3 DNA is TGTGCCAGCAGCGAGACAGGGGGGTATAATTCACCCCTCCACTTT.

This clone was seen a few times. The rearrangement joins TRBV19 to TRBJ2-7, with unresolved D. The CDR3 length is 13 residues. Germline CDR1 reads LNHDA; CDR2 reads SQIVND (reference sequence). The ends were cut back, 5 bases at V and 3 bases at J, with 11 bases in the middle. The CDR3 nucleotides are TGTGCCAGTAGTCTATCGATAGTCTACGAGCAGTACTTC. Protein product: CASSLSIVYEQYF. Full variable domain (missing parts from reference TRBV19 and TRBJ2-7): DGGITQSPKYLFRKEGQNVTLSCEQNLNHDAMYWYRQDPGQGLRLIYYSQIVNDFQKGDIAEGYSVSREKKESFPLTVTSAQKNPTAFYLCASSLSIVYEQYFGPGTRLTVT.